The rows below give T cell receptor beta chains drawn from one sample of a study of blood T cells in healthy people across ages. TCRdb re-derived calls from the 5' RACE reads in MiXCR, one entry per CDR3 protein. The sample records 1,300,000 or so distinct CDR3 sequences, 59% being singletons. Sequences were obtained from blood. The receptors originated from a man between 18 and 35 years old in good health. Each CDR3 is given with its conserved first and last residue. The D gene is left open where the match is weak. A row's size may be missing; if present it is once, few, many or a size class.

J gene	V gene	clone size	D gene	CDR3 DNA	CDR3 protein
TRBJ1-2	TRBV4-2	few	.	TGTGCCAGCAGCCAAGATAGACGGGGCTTAAACTATGGCTACACCTTC	CASSQDRRGLNYGYTF
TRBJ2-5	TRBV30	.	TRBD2	TGTGCCTCGGCGTCTAGCGGGATCCAAGAGACCCAGTACTTC	CASASSGIQETQYF
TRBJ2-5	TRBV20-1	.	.	TGCAGTGCTAGATCGGGGGCTCAGACCCAGTACTTC	CSARSGAQTQYF
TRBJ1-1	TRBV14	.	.	TGTGCCAGCAGCCAAGAAAGAGGCCTTCTGAACACTGAAGCTTTCTTT	CASSQERGLLNTEAFF
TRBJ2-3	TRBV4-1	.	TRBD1	TGCGCCAGCAGCCAACCCCGGGACAGGGGACATACGCAGTATTTT	CASSQPRDRGHTQYF
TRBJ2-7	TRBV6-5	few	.	TGTGCCAGCAGGGCCAGAGGAAAGGAGCAGTACTTC	CASRARGKEQYF
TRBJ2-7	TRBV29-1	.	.	TGCAGCGTCAGTACAGGGTCCCCCCCCTACGAGCAGTACTTC	CSVSTGSPPYEQYF
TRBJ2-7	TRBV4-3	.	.	TGCGCCAGCAGCCAAGATCTGGACAGAACCTACGAGCAGTACTTC	CASSQDLDRTYEQYF
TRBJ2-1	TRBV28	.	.	TGTGCCAGCAGTTTAATCGTCGGGAAGAGCTCCTACAATGAGCAGTTCTTC	CASSLIVGKSSYNEQFF
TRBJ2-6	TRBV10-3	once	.	TGTGCCATCAGGGACTCAAAACAGGGTAATGCCCGGGCCAACGTCCTGACTTTC	CAIRDSKQGNARANVLTF
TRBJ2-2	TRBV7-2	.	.	TGTGCCAGCACCTTACGGGACCCCTACACCGGGGAGCTGTTTTTT	CASTLRDPYTGELFF
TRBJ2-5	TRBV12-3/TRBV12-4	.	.	TGTGCCAGCAGTTCGGTTCCGTCGGAGACCCAGTACTTC	CASSSVPSETQYF
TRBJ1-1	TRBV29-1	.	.	TGCAGCGTAATCACCCTTAACGAAGAAGCTTTCTTT	CSVITLNEEAFF
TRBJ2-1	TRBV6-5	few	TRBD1	TGTGCCAGCAGTTACATCGGGACAGGAAAGGACGATGAGCAGTTCTTC	CASSYIGTGKDDEQFF
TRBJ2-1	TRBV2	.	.	TGTGCCAGCAGTGACTTCCCCGCTACGAGCTCCTACAATGAGCAGTTCTTC	CASSDFPATSSYNEQFF
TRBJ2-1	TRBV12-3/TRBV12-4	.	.	TGTGCCAGCAGTTTAGAGGGACACCTAAGCAATTTGCAGTTCTTC	CASSLEGHLSNLQFF
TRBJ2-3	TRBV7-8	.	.	TGTGCCAGCAGCTTAGCGCGGCTAGATACGCAGTATTTT	CASSLARLDTQYF
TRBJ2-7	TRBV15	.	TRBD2	TGTGCCACCAGCCTAGGACTAGCGGGCTCCCGGTACTTC	CATSLGLAGSRYF
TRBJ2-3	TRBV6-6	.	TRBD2	TGTGCCAGCAGTTATAGCGGGAGGGCCCCAGATACGCAGTATTTT	CASSYSGRAPDTQYF
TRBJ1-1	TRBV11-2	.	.	TGTGCCAGCAGCTTATTAGCGAACACTGAAGCTTTCTTT	CASSLLANTEAFF
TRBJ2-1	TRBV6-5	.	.	TGTGCCAGCAGTTACGAGGCGGGCCCGTCCTACAATGAGCAGTTCTTC	CASSYEAGPSYNEQFF
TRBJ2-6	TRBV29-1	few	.	TGCAGCGTCCGCCGAGGGAGCTCTGGGGCCAACGTCCTGACTTTC	CSVRRGSSGANVLTF
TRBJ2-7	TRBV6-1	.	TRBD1	TGTGCCAGCAGTACTACAGGGGGGCAGTACTTC	CASSTTGGQYF
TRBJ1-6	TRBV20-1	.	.	TGCAGTGCCCGGGGAGCCCTTAGCTCCTATAATTCACCCCTCCACTTT	CSARGALSSYNSPLHF
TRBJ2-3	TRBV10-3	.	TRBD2	TGTGCCATCAGTGAGCCTAGCGGGCGAAGCACAGATACGCAGTATTTT	CAISEPSGRSTDTQYF
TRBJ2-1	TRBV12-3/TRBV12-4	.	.	TGTGCCAGCAGTTTAGAGGGGGTTTTCTACGGTGAGCAGTTCTTC	CASSLEGVFYGEQFF
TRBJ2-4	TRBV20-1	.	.	TGCAGTGCTAGAGACGCGGCATCTCGTATCATTCAGTACTTC	CSARDAASRIIQYF
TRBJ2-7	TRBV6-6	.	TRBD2	TGTGCCAGCAGTCATATTAGCGGGTACGCTGGGGCCTACGAGCAGTACTTC	CASSHISGYAGAYEQYF
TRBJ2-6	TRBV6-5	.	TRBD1	TGTGCCAGCAGTTATGTGTTACAGGGGGCTGGGGCCAACGTCCTGACTTTC	CASSYVLQGAGANVLTF
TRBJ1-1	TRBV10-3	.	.	TGTGCCATCAATCGCGTCGGGAACAGATCTGACCTCCCTGAAGCTTTCTTT	CAINRVGNRSDLPEAFF
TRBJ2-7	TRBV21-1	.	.	TGTGCCAGCAGCGTCCGAGAGCAGTACTTC	CASSVREQYF
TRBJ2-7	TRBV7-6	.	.	TGTGCCAGCAGCTTGACCGAGGGCACATCCGCCTACGAGCAGTACTTC	CASSLTEGTSAYEQYF
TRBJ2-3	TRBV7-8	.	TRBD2	TGTGCCAGCAGCTCGCTAGCGGGGGGGATAGGAGATACGCAGTATTTT	CASSSLAGGIGDTQYF
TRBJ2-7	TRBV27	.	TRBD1	TGTGCCAGCAGAACCGGACAGGGGGTCTACGAGCAGTACTTC	CASRTGQGVYEQYF
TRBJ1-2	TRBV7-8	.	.	TGTGCCAGCAGTCCGGGGTCCGGCGGTCACGGGGGTGGCTACACCTTC	CASSPGSGGHGGGYTF
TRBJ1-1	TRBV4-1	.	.	TGCGCCAGCAGCCACTCTCTTTGGCAGCCCGCTGAAGCTTTCTTT	CASSHSLWQPAEAFF
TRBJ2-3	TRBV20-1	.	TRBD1	TGCAGTGCTAGTCCCGGGACAGTCTTCACAGATACGCAGTATTTT	CSASPGTVFTDTQYF
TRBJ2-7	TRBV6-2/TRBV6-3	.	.	TGTCCCAGCACAGACTTATTTGGATCCTACGAGCAGTACTTC	CPSTDLFGSYEQYF
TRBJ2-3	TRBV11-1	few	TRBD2	TGTGCCAGCAGATCCAACAGCGGGGGGGCCGAGATTCAGTATTTT	CASRSNSGGAEIQYF
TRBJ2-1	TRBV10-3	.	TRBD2	TGTGCCATCAGTGAGTCGGCGGGAGAGGTGGATGAGCAGTTCTTC	CAISESAGEVDEQFF
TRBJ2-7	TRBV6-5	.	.	TGTGCCAGCAGTTACTCAGGGGTCAACTCCTACGAGCAGTACTTC	CASSYSGVNSYEQYF
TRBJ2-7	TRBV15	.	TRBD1	TGTGCCACCAGCAGAAGGCAGGGGGACGAGCAGTACTTC	CATSRRQGDEQYF
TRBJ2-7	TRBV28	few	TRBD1	TGTGCCAGCAGGGGACAGCCATCTGAGCAGTACTTC	CASRGQPSEQYF
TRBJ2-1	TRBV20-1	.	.	TGCAGTGCTAGCTGGCGTAATGAGCAGTTCTTC	CSASWRNEQFF
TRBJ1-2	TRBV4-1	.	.	TGCGCCAGCAGCCAAGTAGGGTTTGAGAGCTATGGCTACACCTTC	CASSQVGFESYGYTF
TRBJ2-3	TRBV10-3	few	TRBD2	TGTGCCATCAGTGAGTCGCTAGCGGGGGACACAGATACGCAGTATTTT	CAISESLAGDTDTQYF
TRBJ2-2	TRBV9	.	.	TGTGCCAGCAGCGAAAGCGGTGGTTTTGGGACACTTAACACCGGGGAGCTGTTTTTT	CASSESGGFGTLNTGELFF
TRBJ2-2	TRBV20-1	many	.	TGCAGTGCTAAAGCTTACACAAACACCGGGGAGCTGTTTTTT	CSAKAYTNTGELFF